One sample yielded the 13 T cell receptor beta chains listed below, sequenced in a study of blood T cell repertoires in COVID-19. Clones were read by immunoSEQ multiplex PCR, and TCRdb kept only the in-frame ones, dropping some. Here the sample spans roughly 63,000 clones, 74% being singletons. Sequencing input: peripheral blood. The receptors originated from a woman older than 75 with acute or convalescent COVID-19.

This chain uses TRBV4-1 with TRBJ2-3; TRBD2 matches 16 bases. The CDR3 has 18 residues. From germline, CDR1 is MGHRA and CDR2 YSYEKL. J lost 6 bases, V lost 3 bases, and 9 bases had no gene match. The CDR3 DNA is TGCGCCAGCAGCCAGGGACTAGCGGGAGGGTCCGCCCGGGATACGCAGTATTTT. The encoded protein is CASSQGLAGGSARDTQYF.

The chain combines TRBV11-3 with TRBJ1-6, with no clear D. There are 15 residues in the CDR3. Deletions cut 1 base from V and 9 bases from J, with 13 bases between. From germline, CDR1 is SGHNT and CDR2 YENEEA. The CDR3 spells CASSLAPMGSSPLHF. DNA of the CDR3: TGTGCCAGCAGCTTAGCTCCGATGGGGAGTTCACCCCTCCACTTT.

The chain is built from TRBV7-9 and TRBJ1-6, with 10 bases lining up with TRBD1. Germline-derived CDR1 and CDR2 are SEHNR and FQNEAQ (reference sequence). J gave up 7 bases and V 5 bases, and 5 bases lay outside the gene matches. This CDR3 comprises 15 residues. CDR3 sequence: CASSRQGADNSPLHF. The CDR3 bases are TGTGCCAGCAGCAGACAGGGGGCGGACAATTCACCCCTCCACTTT.

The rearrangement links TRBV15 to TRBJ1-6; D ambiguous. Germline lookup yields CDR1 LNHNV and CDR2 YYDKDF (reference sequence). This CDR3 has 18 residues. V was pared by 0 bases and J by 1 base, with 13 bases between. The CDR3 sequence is CATSRDPVGVSYNSPLHF. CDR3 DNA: TGTGCCACCAGCAGAGATCCAGTAGGAGTGTCCTATAATTCACCCCTCCACTTT.

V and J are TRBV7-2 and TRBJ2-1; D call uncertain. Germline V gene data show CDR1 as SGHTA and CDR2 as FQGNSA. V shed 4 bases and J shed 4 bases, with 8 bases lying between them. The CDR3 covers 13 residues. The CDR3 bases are TGTGCCAGCAGCTCCCGGTCTTACAATGAGCAGTTCTTC. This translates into CASSSRSYNEQFF.

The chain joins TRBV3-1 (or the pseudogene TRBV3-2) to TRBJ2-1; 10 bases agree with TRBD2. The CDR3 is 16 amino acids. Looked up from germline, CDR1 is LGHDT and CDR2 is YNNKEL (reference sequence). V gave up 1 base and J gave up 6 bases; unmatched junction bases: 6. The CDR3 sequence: CASSQGRSGRGNEQFF. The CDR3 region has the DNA TGTGCCAGCAGCCAAGGTAGGAGCGGGAGGGGCAATGAGCAGTTCTTC.

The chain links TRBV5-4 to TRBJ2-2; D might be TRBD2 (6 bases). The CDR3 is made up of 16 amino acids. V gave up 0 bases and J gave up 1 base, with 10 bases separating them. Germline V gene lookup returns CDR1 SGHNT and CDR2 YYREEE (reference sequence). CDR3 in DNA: TGTGCCAGCAGCTTGGATGGGGGGAGGAACACCGGGGAGCTGTTTTTT. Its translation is CASSLDGGRNTGELFF.

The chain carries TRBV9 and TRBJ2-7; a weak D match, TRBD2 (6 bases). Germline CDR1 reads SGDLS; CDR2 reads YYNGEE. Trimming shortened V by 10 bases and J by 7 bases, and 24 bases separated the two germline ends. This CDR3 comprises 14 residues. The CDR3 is CARGTLPHPEEQYF. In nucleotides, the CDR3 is TGTGCCCGCGGGACCCTACCCCATCCTGAAGAGCAGTACTTC.

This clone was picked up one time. The chain's CDR3 is CATRRTGGNTGELFF. DNA of the CDR3: TGTGCCACCAGAAGGACAGGGGGCAACACCGGGGAGCTGTTTTTT. This chain uses TRBV24-1 with TRBJ2-2; TRBD1 matches at 11 bases. The J segment lost 2 bases and the V segment lost 7 bases, leaving 2 bases of the junction unmatched. The germline V gene has CDR1 KGHDR and CDR2 SFDVKD. The CDR3 covers 15 residues.

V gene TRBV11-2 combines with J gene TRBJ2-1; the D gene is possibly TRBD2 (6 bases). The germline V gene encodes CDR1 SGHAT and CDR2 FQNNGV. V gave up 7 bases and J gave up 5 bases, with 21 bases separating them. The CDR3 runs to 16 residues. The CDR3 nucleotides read TGTGCCAGCACCCCACCGGGTGCGGGAAGTAACAATGAGCAGTTCTTC. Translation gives CASTPPGAGSNNEQFF.

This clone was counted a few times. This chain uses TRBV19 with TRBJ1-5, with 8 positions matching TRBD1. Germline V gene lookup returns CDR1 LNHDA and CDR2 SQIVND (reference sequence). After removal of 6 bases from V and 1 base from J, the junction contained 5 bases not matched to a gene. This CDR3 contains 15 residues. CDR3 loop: CASRLRQGSNQPQHF. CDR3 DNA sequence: TGTGCCAGTAGACTGAGACAGGGGAGCAATCAGCCCCAGCATTTT.

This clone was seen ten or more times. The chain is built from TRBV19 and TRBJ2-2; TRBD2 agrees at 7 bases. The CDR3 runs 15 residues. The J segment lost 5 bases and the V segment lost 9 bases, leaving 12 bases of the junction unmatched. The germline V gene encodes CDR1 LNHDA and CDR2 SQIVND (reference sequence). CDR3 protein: CASKGMRGNTGELFF. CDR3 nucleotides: TGTGCCAGCAAAGGCATGCGGGGGAATACCGGGGAGCTGTTTTTT.

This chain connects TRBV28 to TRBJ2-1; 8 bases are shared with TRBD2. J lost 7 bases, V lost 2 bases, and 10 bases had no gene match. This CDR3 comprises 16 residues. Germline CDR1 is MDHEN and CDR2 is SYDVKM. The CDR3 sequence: CASSLVVPGGQNEQFF. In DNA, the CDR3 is TGTGCCAGCAGTTTAGTGGTTCCGGGAGGGCAAAATGAGCAGTTCTTC.